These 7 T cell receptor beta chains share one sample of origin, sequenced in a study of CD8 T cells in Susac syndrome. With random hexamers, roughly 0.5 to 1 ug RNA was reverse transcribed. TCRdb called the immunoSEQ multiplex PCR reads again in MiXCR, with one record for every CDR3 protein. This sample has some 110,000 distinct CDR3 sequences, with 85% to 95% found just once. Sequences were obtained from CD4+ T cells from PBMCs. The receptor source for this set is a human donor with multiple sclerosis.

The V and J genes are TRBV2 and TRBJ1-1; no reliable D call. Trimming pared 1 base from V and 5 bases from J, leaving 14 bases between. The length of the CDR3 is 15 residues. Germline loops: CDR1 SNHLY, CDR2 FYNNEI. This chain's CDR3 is CASSEEPWGSTEAFF. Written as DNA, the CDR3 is TGTGCCAGCAGTGAAGAACCTTGGGGAAGTACTGAAGCTTTCTTT.

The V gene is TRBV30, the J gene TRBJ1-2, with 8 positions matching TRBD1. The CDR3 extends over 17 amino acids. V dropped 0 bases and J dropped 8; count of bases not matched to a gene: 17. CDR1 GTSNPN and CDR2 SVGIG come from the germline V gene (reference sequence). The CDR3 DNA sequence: TGTGCCTGGAGTGTACGGGACAGGTGGACCCGGGGGGCCGGCTACACCTTC. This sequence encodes CAWSVRDRWTRGAGYTF.

This CDR3 is CASSVATSGGPVQYTDTQYF. CDR3 nucleotide sequence: TGTGCCAGCAGCGTAGCGACTAGCGGGGGACCCGTGCAGTACACAGATACGCAGTATTTT. V gene TRBV9 combines with J gene TRBJ2-3; 12 nucleotides agree with TRBD2. Germline V gives CDR1 SGDLS, CDR2 YYNGEE. The CDR3 covers 20 residues. The ends lost 0 bases at V and 2 bases at J; junction bases unmatched: 13.

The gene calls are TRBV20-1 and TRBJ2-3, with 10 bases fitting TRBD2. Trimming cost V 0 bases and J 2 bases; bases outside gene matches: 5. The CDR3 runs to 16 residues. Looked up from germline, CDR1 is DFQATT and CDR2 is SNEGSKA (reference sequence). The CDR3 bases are TGCAGTGCTAGAGATCACCTAGCGGGGGCCACAGATACGCAGTATTTT. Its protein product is CSARDHLAGATDTQYF.

The CDR3 sequence is CAWSGQGKVRKKLFF. The DNA for the CDR3 is TGTGCCTGGAGTGGACAGGGGAAGGTGCGGAAAAAACTGTTTTTT. This chain connects TRBV30 to TRBJ1-4, with 8 positions matching TRBD1. There are 15 residues in the CDR3. Trimming took 1 base from V and 9 from J; bases not matched to a gene: 10. Germline V gives CDR1 GTSNPN, CDR2 SVGIG (reference sequence).

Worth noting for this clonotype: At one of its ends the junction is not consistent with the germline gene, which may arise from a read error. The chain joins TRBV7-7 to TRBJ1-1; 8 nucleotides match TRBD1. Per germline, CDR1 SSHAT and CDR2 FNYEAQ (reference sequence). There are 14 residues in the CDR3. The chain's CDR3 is CASSSGQVNTEAFF. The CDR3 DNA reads TGTGCTAGCAGCTCGGGACAGGTAAACACTGAAGCTTTCTTT.

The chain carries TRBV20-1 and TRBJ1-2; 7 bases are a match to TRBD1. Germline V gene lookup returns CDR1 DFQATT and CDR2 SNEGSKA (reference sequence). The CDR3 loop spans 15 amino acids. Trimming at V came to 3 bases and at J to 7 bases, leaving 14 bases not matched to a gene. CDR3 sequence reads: CSASGTVPWGAGYTF. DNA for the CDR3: TGCAGTGCTAGTGGGACAGTCCCCTGGGGGGCTGGCTACACCTTC.